These T cell receptor beta chains were read from a single sample in a study of human T cells and chemical hapten exposure. In TCRdb, the RACE reads were re-called with MiXCR into one record per CDR3 protein. Among around 76,000 distinct CDR3 sequences listed, 10% to 15% were seen once. The input for sequencing was whole blood, taken in connection with sensitization to the hapten diphenylcyclopropenone (DPC). The receptor source for this set is a woman in her sixties with alopecia areata. Some clones in this sample may be carry-over from other donors' samples. Both conserved end residues are part of each CDR3. The order of the fields is V gene, J gene, CDR3 protein.

TRBV28	TRBJ2-7	CASSSTRDRAYEQYF
TRBV7-2	TRBJ2-5	CASSSVLIRETQYF
TRBV7-8	TRBJ2-5	CASSPYLRGGVRETQYF
TRBV3-1	TRBJ2-7	CASSPGVPYEQYF
TRBV7-9	TRBJ1-1	CASSPPPTGSTEAFF
TRBV27	TRBJ2-7	CASSLEGGRDTYEQYF
TRBV11-2	TRBJ2-2	CASSSEGGYPTTGELFF
TRBV10-3	TRBJ1-2	CAISEVAGRGYTF
TRBV7-9	TRBJ2-2	CASSVVLVGTGAPGELFF
TRBV20-1	TRBJ1-1	CSAREMNTEAFF
TRBV7-2	TRBJ2-3	CASSLAIGMTDTQYF
TRBV29-1	TRBJ2-7	CSGVAGTGSYEQYF
TRBV29-1	TRBJ2-5	CSVGQGAWETQYF
TRBV20-1	TRBJ2-3	CSARKWVGGQTDTQYF
TRBV13	TRBJ1-6	CASSSPRQARSPLHF
TRBV6-5	TRBJ1-1	CASSYPGQGMNTEAFF
TRBV10-2	TRBJ2-5	CASSEGAGTQYF
TRBV3-1	TRBJ2-5	CASSQGEETQYF
TRBV4-2	TRBJ2-3	CVSSRGEADTQYF
TRBV12-3/TRBV12-4	TRBJ1-1	CASREGRRDTEAFF
TRBV7-9	TRBJ2-7	CASSTFLGGVYEQYF